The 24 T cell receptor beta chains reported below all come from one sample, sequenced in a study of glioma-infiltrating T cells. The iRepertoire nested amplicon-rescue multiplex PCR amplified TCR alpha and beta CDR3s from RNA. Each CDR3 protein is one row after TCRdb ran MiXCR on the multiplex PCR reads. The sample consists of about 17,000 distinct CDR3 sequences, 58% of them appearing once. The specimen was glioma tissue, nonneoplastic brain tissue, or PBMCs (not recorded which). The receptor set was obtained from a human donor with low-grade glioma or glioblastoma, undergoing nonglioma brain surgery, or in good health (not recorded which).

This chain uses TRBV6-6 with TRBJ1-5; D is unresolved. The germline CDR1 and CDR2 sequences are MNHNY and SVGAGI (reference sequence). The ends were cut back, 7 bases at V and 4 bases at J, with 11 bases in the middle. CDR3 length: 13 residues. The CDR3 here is CASKYITNQPQHF. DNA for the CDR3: TGTGCCAGCAAATATATCACGAATCAGCCCCAGCATTTT.

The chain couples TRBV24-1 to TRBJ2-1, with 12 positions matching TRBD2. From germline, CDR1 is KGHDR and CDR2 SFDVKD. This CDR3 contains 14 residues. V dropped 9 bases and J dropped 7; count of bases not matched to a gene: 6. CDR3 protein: CATSSGRALNEQFF. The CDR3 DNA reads TGTGCCACCTCTAGCGGGAGGGCCTTGAATGAGCAGTTCTTC.

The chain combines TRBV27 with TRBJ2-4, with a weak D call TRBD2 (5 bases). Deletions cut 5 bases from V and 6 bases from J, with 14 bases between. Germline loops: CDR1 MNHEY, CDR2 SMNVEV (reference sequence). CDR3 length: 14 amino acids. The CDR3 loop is CASSIGLGGNIQYF. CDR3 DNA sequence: TGTGCCAGCAGTATCGGACTGGGCGGAAACATTCAGTACTTC.

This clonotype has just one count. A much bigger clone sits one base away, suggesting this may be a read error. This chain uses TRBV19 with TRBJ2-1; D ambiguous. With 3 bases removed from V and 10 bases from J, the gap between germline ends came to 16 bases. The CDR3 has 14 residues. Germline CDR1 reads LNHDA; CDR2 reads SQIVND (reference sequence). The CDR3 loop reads CASSISVPSYEQFF. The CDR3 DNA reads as TGTGCCAGTAGTATTTCCGTCCCTTCCTACGAGCAGTTCTTC.

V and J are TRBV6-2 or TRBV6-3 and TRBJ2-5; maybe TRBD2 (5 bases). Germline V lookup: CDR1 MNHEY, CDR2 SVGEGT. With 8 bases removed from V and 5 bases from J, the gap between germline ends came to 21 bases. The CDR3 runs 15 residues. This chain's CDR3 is CASRAERLARETQYF. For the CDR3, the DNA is TGTGCCAGCCGCGCCGAACGGTTAGCGCGCGAGACCCAGTACTTC.

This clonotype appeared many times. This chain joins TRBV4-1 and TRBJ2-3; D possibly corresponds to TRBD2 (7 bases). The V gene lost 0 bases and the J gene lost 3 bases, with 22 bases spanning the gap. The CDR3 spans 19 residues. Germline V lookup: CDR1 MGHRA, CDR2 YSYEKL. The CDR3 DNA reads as TGCGCCAGCAGCCAAGAAGCCTGGGGGGGCCCGAACCCGACAGATACGCAGTATTTT. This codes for CASSQEAWGGPNPTDTQYF.

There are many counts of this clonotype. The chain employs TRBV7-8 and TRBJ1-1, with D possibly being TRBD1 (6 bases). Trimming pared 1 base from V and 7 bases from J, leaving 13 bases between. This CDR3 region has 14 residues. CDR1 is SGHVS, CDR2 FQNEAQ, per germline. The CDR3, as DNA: TGTGCCAGCAGCTTAGTCACAGGGAGGGGTGAAGCTTTCTTT. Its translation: CASSLVTGRGEAFF.

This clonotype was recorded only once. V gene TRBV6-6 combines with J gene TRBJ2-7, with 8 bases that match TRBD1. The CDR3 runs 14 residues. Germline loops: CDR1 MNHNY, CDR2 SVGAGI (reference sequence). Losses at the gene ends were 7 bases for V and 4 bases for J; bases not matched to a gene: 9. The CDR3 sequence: CASNSPRDRYEQYF. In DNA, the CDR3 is TGTGCCAGCAACTCCCCGCGGGACAGGTACGAGCAGTACTTC.

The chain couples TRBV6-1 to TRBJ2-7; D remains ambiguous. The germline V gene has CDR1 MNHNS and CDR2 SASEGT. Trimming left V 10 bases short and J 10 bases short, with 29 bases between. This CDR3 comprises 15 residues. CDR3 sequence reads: CATRDGWNTVNGQYF. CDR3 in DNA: TGTGCCACCCGAGACGGGTGGAATACCGTAAACGGCCAGTACTTC.

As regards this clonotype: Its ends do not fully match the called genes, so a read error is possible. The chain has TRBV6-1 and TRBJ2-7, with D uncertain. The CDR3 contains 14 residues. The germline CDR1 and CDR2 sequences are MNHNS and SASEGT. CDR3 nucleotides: TGCGCCAGCAGTGAACAGAAAAGCTCCTACGAGCAGTACTTC. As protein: CASSEQKSSYEQYF.

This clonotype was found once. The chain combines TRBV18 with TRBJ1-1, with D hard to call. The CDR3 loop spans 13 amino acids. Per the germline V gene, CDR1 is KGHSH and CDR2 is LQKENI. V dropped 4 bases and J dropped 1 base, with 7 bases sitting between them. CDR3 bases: TGTGCCAGCTCACGGACGGCGAACACTGAAGCTTTCTTT. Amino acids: CASSRTANTEAFF.

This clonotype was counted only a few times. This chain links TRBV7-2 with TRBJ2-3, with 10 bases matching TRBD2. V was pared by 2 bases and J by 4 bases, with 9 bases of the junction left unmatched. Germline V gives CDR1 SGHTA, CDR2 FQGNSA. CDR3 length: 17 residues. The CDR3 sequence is CASSLSASGRTSDTQYF. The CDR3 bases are TGTGCCAGCAGCTTATCGGCTAGCGGGAGAACGTCAGATACGCAGTATTTT. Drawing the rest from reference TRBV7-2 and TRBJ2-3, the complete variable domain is GAGVSQSPSNKVTEKGKDVELRCDPISGHTALYWYRQSLGQGLEFLIYFQGNSAPDKSGLPSDRFSAERTGGSVSTLTIQRTQQEDSAVYLCASSLSASGRTSDTQYFGPGTRLTVL.

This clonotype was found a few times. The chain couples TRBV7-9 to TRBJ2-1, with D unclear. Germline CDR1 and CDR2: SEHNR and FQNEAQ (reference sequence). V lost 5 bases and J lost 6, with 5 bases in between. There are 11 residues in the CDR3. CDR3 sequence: CASSASNEQFF. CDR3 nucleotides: TGTGCCAGCAGCGCTAGCAATGAGCAGTTCTTC. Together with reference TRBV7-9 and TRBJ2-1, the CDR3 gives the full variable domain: DTGVSQNPRHKITKRGQNVTFRCDPISEHNRLYWYRQTLGQGPEFLTYFQNEAQLEKSRLLSDRFSAERPKGSFSTLEIQRTEQGDSAMYLCASSASNEQFFGPGTRLTVL.

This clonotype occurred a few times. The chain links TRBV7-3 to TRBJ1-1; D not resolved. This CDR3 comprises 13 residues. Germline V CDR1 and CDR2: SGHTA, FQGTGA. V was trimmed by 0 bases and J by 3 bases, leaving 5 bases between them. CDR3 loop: CASSLTRYTEAFF. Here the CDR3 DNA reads TGTGCCAGCAGCTTAACACGGTACACTGAAGCTTTCTTT.

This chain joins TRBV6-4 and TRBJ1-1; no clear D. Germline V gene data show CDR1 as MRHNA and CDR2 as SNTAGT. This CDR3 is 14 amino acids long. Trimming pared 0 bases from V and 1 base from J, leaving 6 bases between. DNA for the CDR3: TGTGCCAGCAGTGACTCGGATAGGAACACTGAAGCTTTCTTT. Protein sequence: CASSDSDRNTEAFF.

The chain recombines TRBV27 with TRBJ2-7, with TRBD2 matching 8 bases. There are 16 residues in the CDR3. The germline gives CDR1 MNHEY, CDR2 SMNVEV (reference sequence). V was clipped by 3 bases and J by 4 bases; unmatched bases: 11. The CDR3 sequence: CASSFRPGSGIYEQYF. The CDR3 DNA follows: TGTGCCAGCAGTTTCCGCCCGGGTAGCGGGATATACGAGCAGTACTTC.

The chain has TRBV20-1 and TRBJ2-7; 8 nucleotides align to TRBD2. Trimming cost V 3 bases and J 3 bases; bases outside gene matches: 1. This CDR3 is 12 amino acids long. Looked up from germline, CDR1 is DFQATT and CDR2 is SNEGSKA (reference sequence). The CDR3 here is CSARGLDYEQYF. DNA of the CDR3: TGCAGTGCTAGGGGACTAGACTACGAGCAGTACTTC.

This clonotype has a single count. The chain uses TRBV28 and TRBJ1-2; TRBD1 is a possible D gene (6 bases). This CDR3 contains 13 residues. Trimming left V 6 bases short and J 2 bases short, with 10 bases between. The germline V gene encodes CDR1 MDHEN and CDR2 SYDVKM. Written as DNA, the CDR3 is TGTGCCAGCAGACCTCAGGGGAACTATGGCTACACCTTC. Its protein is CASRPQGNYGYTF.

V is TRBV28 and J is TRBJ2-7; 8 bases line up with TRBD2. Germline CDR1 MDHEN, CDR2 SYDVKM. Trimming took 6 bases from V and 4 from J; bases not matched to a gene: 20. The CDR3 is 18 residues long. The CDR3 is CASRQAGLGTRSGYEQYF. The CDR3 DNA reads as TGTGCCAGCAGACAAGCGGGACTAGGGACCCGGTCGGGGTACGAGCAGTACTTC.

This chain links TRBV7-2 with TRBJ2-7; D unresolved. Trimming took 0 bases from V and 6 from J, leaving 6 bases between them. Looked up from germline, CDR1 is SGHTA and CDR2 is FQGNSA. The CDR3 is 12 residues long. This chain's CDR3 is CASSLAFGEQYF. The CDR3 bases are TGTGCCAGCAGCTTAGCGTTTGGCGAGCAGTACTTC.

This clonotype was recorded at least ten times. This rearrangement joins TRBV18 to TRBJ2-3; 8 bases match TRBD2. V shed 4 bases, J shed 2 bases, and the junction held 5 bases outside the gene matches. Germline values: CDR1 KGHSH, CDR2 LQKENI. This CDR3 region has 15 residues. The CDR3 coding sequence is TGTGCCAGCTCACATAGCGGGATAACCACAGATACGCAGTATTTT. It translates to CASSHSGITTDTQYF.

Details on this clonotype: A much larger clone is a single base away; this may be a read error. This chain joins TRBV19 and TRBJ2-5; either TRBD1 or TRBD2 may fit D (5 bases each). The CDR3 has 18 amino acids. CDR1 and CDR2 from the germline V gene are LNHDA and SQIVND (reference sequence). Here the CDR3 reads CASSIGLGAPGPRETKYF. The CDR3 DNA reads TGTGCCAGTAGTATAGGCCTCGGCGCGCCGGGACCCAGGGAGACCAAGTACTTC.

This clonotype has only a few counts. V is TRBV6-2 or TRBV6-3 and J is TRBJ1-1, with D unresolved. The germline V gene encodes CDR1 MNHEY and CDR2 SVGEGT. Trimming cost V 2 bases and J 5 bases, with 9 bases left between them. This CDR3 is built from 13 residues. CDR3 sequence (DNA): TGTGCCAGCAGTTACATAGGAGGAACTGAAGCTTTCTTT. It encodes CASSYIGGTEAFF.

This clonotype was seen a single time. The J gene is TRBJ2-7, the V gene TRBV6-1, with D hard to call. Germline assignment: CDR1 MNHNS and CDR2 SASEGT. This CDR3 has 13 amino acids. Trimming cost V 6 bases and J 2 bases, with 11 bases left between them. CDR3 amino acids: CASSRPATYEQYF. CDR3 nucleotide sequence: TGTGCCAGCAGCAGACCGGCGACCTACGAGCAGTACTTC.